These 7 T cell receptor beta chains came from one sample sequenced in a study of T cells in Graves' hyperthyroidism and ophthalmopathy. Using RNA transcripts as the source, TCR beta CDR3 regions were amplified. Using the HTBI primer set, a first-round RT-PCR was run on the TCR CDR3. TCRdb processed the multiplex PCR reads anew with MiXCR; each CDR3 protein has one entry. The top ten clones hold around 20% of a sample with under 450,000 distinct CDR3 sequences, 13% of them seen once. The sequenced sample consisted of blood. These receptors all stem from a man aged 25 to 45 with Graves' hyperthyroidism that later progressed to Graves' ophthalmopathy.

The V gene is TRBV4-1, the J gene TRBJ2-3; 12 bases align to TRBD2. J gave up 1 base and V 8 bases, and 13 bases lay outside the gene matches. The CDR3 totals 18 residues. Per the germline V gene, CDR1 is MGHRA and CDR2 is YSYEKL. The CDR3 reads CASQPGLAGGRRTDTQYF. CDR3 nucleotides: TGCGCCAGCCAGCCGGGGCTAGCGGGGGGGCGTCGCACAGATACGCAGTATTTT.

This clonotype occurred many times. The gene calls are TRBV29-1 and TRBJ2-1, with 8 bases that match TRBD1. CDR1 is SQVTM and CDR2 is ANQGSEA in the germline V gene. Trimming removed 6 bases from V and 4 bases from J; junction bases left unmatched: 2. The CDR3 has 12 amino acids. CDR3 in DNA: TGCAGCGTGTGGACAGGGTACAATGAGCAGTTCTTC. Amino acids: CSVWTGYNEQFF.

CDR3 coding DNA: TGTGCCTGGGGCTCTGGAAACACCATATATTTT. Its translation is CAWGSGNTIYF. V usage is TRBV30 and J usage is TRBJ1-3; no firm D call. There are 11 residues in the CDR3. The V gene's germline CDR1 is GTSNPN and CDR2 SVGIG (reference sequence). V lost 5 bases and J lost 0, with 2 bases in between.

This clonotype was seen at least ten times. This rearrangement joins TRBV12-3 or TRBV12-4 to TRBJ1-1; a possible D gene is TRBD1 (6 bases). Trimming removed 8 bases at V and 0 bases at J, with 13 bases between. The CDR3 length is 14 residues. CDR3 bases: TGTGCCAGCGGGAACAGGGACCTGAACACTGAAGCTTTCTTT. Its translation is CASGNRDLNTEAFF.

V gene TRBV7-9 combines with J gene TRBJ2-2, with D unresolved. This CDR3 has 14 amino acids. V was clipped by 5 bases and J by 4 bases, with 11 bases between them. Germline V gene data show CDR1 as SEHNR and CDR2 as FQNEAQ (reference sequence). CDR3 DNA sequence: TGTGCCAGCAGCCCCGGGCCTAGCACCGGGGAGCTGTTTTTT. This gives the protein CASSPGPSTGELFF. Using reference TRBV7-9 and TRBJ2-2 for the parts outside the CDR3, the full variable domain is DTGVSQNPRHKITKRGQNVTFRCDPISEHNRLYWYRQTLGQGPEFLTYFQNEAQLEKSRLLSDRFSAERPKGSFSTLEIQRTEQGDSAMYLCASSPGPSTGELFFGEGSRLTVL.

This clonotype was counted at least ten times. The gene calls are TRBV27 and TRBJ1-1; D gene unclear. The CDR3 has 15 amino acids. The germline gives CDR1 MNHEY, CDR2 SMNVEV (reference sequence). Trimming took off 5 bases at V and 2 bases at J, with 15 bases between the two ends. The CDR3 sequence is CASSAPGIKNTEAFF. DNA for the CDR3: TGTGCCAGCAGTGCCCCCGGAATCAAAAACACTGAAGCTTTCTTT.

The sample holds many counts of this clonotype. The J gene is TRBJ2-7, the V gene TRBV27; D not resolved. The CDR3 runs 15 residues. Trimming stripped 3 bases from V and 2 bases from J, with 14 bases between. Germline values: CDR1 MNHEY, CDR2 SMNVEV (reference sequence). This chain's CDR3 is CASSFRPESTYEQYF. DNA for the CDR3: TGTGCCAGCAGTTTCCGGCCAGAGTCGACCTACGAGCAGTACTTC.